This T cell receptor beta chain was documented in a study of Ad26.COV2.S vaccination and SARS-CoV-2 variants. Germline CDR1 is LGHDT and CDR2 is YNNKEL (reference sequence). The CDR3 totals 14 residues. Trimming took 0 bases from V and 7 from J, leaving 12 bases between them. Study results and caveats: It was found that vaccine and placebo recipients had similar non-spike TCR breadth. Greater spike-specific TCR breadth was seen in vaccine recipients than in placebo recipients.

For this clone: What it binds is unknown.

TCRdb's table, derived via immunoSEQ multiplex PCR, lists solely in-frame clones and lacks some. The sample lists around 350,000 clones, around 90% occurring once. This chain links TRBV3-1 (or the pseudogene TRBV3-2) with TRBJ1-2; possibly TRBD1 for D (6 bases). The receptor was derived from a human donor who had recovered from COVID-19. The material was peripheral blood, obtained after recovery from COVID-19. Written as DNA, the CDR3 is TGTGCCAGCAGCCAAGAAGGAGGGGGAGGTGGCTACACCTTC. Residues: CASSQEGGGGGYTF.